This T cell receptor beta chain comes out of a study of OX40 agonist ivuxolimab in advanced cancers. Regarding this clone: What it binds is not known.

General study findings and limits: In the 0.1 to 3.0 mg/kg range, CD4+ and CD8+ blood T cells had expanded clonally by week 6.

Sequencing was performed with immunoSEQ multiplex PCR; in TCRdb, only in-frame clones are kept and a portion is missing. In the table there are about 32,000 clones, over 80% of which are singletons. Germline CDR1 reads MNHEY; CDR2 reads SMNVEV (reference sequence). The CDR3 length is 13 residues. Trimming left V 6 bases short and J 6 bases short, with 12 bases between. The sequence was obtained from an adult with an advanced solid tumor such as melanoma, head and neck, liver or kidney cancer. The source material was CD4+ or CD8+ T cells sorted from blood, sampled in a trial of the OX40 agonist ivuxolimab. This chain links TRBV27 with TRBJ1-5; TRBD1 might be the D (6 bases). The CDR3 DNA follows: TGTGCCAGCAGGGGGGGGGCGGGTCAGCCCCAGCATTTT. It yields the protein CASRGGAGQPQHF.